These T cell receptor beta chains were read from a single sample in a study of shared clonotypes between healthy human individuals. Produced via immunoSEQ multiplex PCR; TCRdb's table is partial and in-frame only. The repertoire holds 550,000 to 750,000 clones, with around 92% as singletons. What was sequenced was naive CD8+ T cells sorted from blood. The receptors were sampled from a man under 40 in good health. The CDR3 runs from the conserved cysteine through the conserved F or W. D genes are given only for firm matches. A clone size is listed for some rows: how often the clone was seen (once, few, many), or a class if it is expanded.

D gene	V gene	J gene	clone size	CDR3 length	CDR3 protein	CDR3 DNA
.	TRBV20-1	TRBJ2-1	.	11	CSANEYNEQFF	TGCAGCGCCAATGAATACAATGAGCAGTTCTTC
TRBD2	TRBV2	TRBJ2-1	.	18	CASSEAVLAGDSYNEQFF	TGTGCCAGCAGTGAAGCAGTACTAGCGGGAGACTCCTACAATGAGCAGTTCTTC
TRBD2	TRBV7-9	TRBJ2-7	.	19	CASSREPGREGGRAYEQYF	TGTGCCAGCAGCCGAGAACCCGGGAGAGAGGGCGGGAGGGCCTACGAGCAGTACTTC
TRBD2	TRBV11-2	TRBJ2-7	.	15	CASSPLAGVLYEQYF	TGTGCCAGCAGTCCCCTAGCGGGAGTACTCTACGAGCAGTACTTC
TRBD1	TRBV11-2	TRBJ1-1	.	15	CASRPMGQGGTEAFF	TGTGCCAGCAGACCAATGGGACAGGGTGGTACTGAAGCTTTCTTT
TRBD1	TRBV5-1	TRBJ2-7	.	16	CASSSFPTGGAYEQYF	TGCGCCAGCAGCTCTTTTCCGACAGGGGGTGCCTACGAGCAGTACTTC
TRBD1	TRBV10-3	TRBJ2-2	.	15	CAISAKGQGTGELFF	TGTGCCATCAGTGCAAAAGGACAGGGGACGGGGGAGCTGTTTTTT
.	TRBV28	TRBJ2-7	.	10	CAAGRDEQYF	TGTGCCGCGGGAAGGGACGAGCAGTACTTC
.	TRBV27	TRBJ1-1	.	15	CASSLFGELNTEAFF	TGTGCCAGCAGTTTATTTGGGGAACTGAACACTGAAGCTTTCTTT
.	TRBV9	TRBJ2-7	.	14	CASSSDYSSYEQYF	TGTGCCAGCAGCTCGGACTATAGCTCCTACGAGCAGTACTTC
.	TRBV19	TRBJ1-1	.	13	CASSVTENTEAFF	TGTGCCAGTAGTGTCACAGAGAACACTGAAGCTTTCTTT
.	TRBV6-1	TRBJ2-3	.	15	CASRALALNSDTQYF	TGTGCCAGCAGGGCACTAGCCCTAAATTCAGATACGCAGTATTTT
TRBD2	TRBV30	TRBJ2-3	.	14	CAWGQASGTDTQYF	TGTGCCTGGGGGCAGGCTAGCGGGACAGATACGCAGTATTTT
.	TRBV5-6	TRBJ2-7	.	12	CASSDHSYEQYF	TGTGCCAGCAGCGACCACAGCTACGAGCAGTACTTC
.	TRBV29-1	TRBJ2-1	.	11	CSVDPRDEQFF	TGCAGCGTTGACCCCCGGGATGAGCAGTTCTTC
.	TRBV6-1	TRBJ2-1	.	12	CASRHAAPTEFF	TGTGCCAGCAGGCACGCGGCCCCTACGGAGTTCTTC
.	TRBV5-1	TRBJ2-7	.	13	CASSFVTAYEQYF	TGCGCCAGCAGCTTTGTGACAGCCTACGAGCAGTACTTC
TRBD2	TRBV7-9	TRBJ2-7	.	15	CASSPRTSGDYEQYF	TGTGCCAGCAGCCCCAGGACTAGCGGGGATTACGAGCAGTACTTC
TRBD1	TRBV5-6	TRBJ2-2	.	18	CASSIHTGDSLNTGELFF	TGTGCCAGCAGCATTCATACAGGGGATAGTTTGAACACCGGGGAGCTGTTTTTT
.	TRBV29-1	TRBJ2-2	.	14	CSVTIAEAAGELFF	TGCAGCGTCACAATCGCGGAGGCCGCCGGGGAGCTGTTTTTT
.	TRBV27	TRBJ1-2	.	13	CASSLVGSYGYTF	TGTGCCAGCAGTTTAGTGGGCTCATATGGCTACACCTTC
.	TRBV9	TRBJ2-1	.	15	CASSPSGGRQDEQFF	TGTGCCAGCAGCCCCTCCGGCGGGAGACAGGATGAGCAGTTCTTC
.	TRBV7-9	TRBJ2-7	once	16	CASSLEATGRAYEQYF	TGTGCCAGCAGCTTAGAAGCCACAGGGCGGGCCTACGAGCAGTACTTC
.	TRBV4-1	TRBJ2-7	.	13	CASSQLRGDEQYF	TGCGCCAGCAGCCAACTGAGGGGGGACGAGCAGTACTTC
TRBD2	TRBV5-4	TRBJ2-7	once	13	CASSWAGAKEQYF	TGTGCCAGCAGCTGGGCGGGAGCAAAGGAGCAGTACTTC
TRBD1	TRBV7-9	TRBJ1-1	.	15	CASSLDRGLNTEAFF	TGTGCCAGCAGCTTAGACAGGGGACTGAACACTGAAGCTTTCTTT
TRBD1	TRBV10-1	TRBJ1-5	.	13	CASQGAFGQPQHF	TGCGCCAGTCAGGGGGCTTTTGGTCAGCCCCAGCATTTT
.	TRBV6-5	TRBJ2-5	.	15	CASSLGASYQETQYF	TGTGCCAGCAGCCTAGGGGCATCGTACCAAGAGACCCAGTACTTC
TRBD2	TRBV6-5	TRBJ2-1	.	14	CASSRLAVLNEQFF	TGTGCCAGCAGCAGACTAGCGGTGCTCAATGAGCAGTTCTTC
.	TRBV4-1	TRBJ2-5	once	16	CASSQEWRAFGETQYF	TGCGCCAGCAGCCAAGAGTGGCGAGCCTTCGGAGAGACCCAGTACTTC
.	TRBV4-1	TRBJ2-2	.	12	CASSQHTGELFF	TGCGCCAGCAGCCAACACACCGGGGAGCTGTTTTTT
.	TRBV27	TRBJ2-1	.	16	CASSLTVSGSYNEQFF	TGTGCCAGCAGTTTAACGGTATCCGGCTCCTACAATGAGCAGTTCTTC
TRBD2	TRBV6-5	TRBJ2-2	once	13	CASTNGGAGELFF	TGTGCCAGCACTAACGGGGGGGCCGGGGAGCTGTTTTTT
TRBD1	TRBV5-6	TRBJ1-2	.	15	CASSLRGDRGYGYTF	TGTGCCAGCAGCCTGCGAGGGGACAGGGGTTATGGCTACACCTTC
.	TRBV7-9	TRBJ2-3	once	11	CASSPTDQCDF	TGTGCCAGCAGCCCAACCGACCAGTGTGATTTT
.	TRBV27	TRBJ1-1	once	13	CASSLAYYTEAFF	TGTGCCAGCAGTTTAGCCTACTACACTGAAGCTTTCTTT
TRBD2	TRBV5-4	TRBJ2-1	.	14	CASRLAGGGYEQFF	TGTGCCAGCAGGCTAGCGGGAGGTGGGTATGAGCAGTTCTTC
TRBD1	TRBV30	TRBJ2-5	.	12	CAWSAGGETQYF	TGTGCCTGGAGTGCAGGGGGAGAGACCCAGTACTTC
.	TRBV27	TRBJ2-1	few	13	CASAPIGANEQFF	TGTGCCAGCGCTCCTATAGGGGCGAATGAGCAGTTCTTC
.	TRBV27	TRBJ2-7	few	10	CASPRVEQYF	TGTGCCAGCCCCCGGGTTGAGCAGTACTTC
.	TRBV30	TRBJ1-1	.	14	CASNGPAMNTEAFF	TGTGCCTCAAACGGGCCGGCGATGAACACTGAAGCTTTCTTT
TRBD1	TRBV6-5	TRBJ2-7	.	13	CASSLLQGYEQYF	TGTGCCAGCAGTCTTCTACAGGGGTACGAGCAGTACTTC
.	TRBV7-4	TRBJ1-4	once	13	CASSGPAVRKTVF	TGTGCCAGCAGCGGACCCGCTGTACGAAAAACTGTTTTT
.	TRBV30	TRBJ2-2	once	13	CAGWDGDTGELFF	TGTGCCGGATGGGACGGTGACACCGGGGAGCTGTTTTTT
.	TRBV28	TRBJ2-7	once	18	CASSSFSHRSQNSYEQYF	TGTGCCAGCAGTTCGTTCTCCCATAGGTCTCAAAACTCCTACGAGCAGTACTTC
.	TRBV9	TRBJ2-5	.	13	CASSPGNDETQYF	TGTGCCAGCAGCCCCGGAAACGATGAGACCCAGTACTTC
TRBD1	TRBV14	TRBJ2-2	.	18	CASSRYRGPTTNTGELFF	TGTGCCAGCAGCCGGTACAGGGGGCCCACAACGAACACCGGGGAGCTGTTTTTT
.	TRBV7-3	TRBJ1-1	.	14	CASSLTGDETEAFF	TGTGCCAGCAGCTTAACGGGGGATGAGACTGAAGCTTTCTTT
.	TRBV5-3	TRBJ2-7	.	13	CAQQVGGLFEQYF	TGTGCACAACAAGTCGGGGGCTTGTTCGAGCAGTACTTC
TRBD1	TRBV9	TRBJ1-4	.	14	CASSVQGAEEKLFF	TGTGCCAGCAGCGTCCAGGGGGCAGAGGAAAAACTGTTTTTT
TRBD2	TRBV30	TRBJ2-1	.	14	CAWSVLLAGDEQFF	TGTGCCTGGAGTGTACTACTAGCGGGAGATGAGCAGTTCTTC
.	TRBV7-3	TRBJ2-3	.	17	CASSLLVSGASTDTQYF	TGTGCCAGCAGCTTACTGGTCTCGGGGGCGAGCACAGATACGCAGTATTTT
TRBD1	TRBV11-2	TRBJ1-2	.	16	CASSLGREGAPYGYTF	TGTGCCAGCAGCTTAGGTCGGGAGGGGGCGCCTTATGGCTACACCTTC
TRBD1	TRBV5-4	TRBJ2-1	.	16	CASSPGTGTSYNEQFF	TGTGCCAGCAGCCCAGGGACAGGGACTTCCTACAATGAGCAGTTCTTC
TRBD1	TRBV7-3	TRBJ2-7	.	15	CASRLSGTGFYEQYF	TGTGCCAGCAGGTTGTCCGGGACAGGGTTCTACGAGCAGTACTTC